This TCR beta chain comes out of a study of cytomegalovirus exposure and HLA in healthy donors. Study results and limitations: Later genetic work tied a missense DCLRE1C variant to beta-chain V and J trimming. Per published accounts, TCR beta sequences correctly predicted the HLA-A and HLA-B alleles of most subjects. It was in a later analysis that TCR association rates were seen to vary by HLA locus, highest for DRB1 and lowest for HLA-C. In a later analysis, HLA-associated beta chains showed higher expansion and lower generation probabilities than comparable chains.

Researchers ran the PCR with 60 Vbeta and 13 Jbeta primers. The assay was immunoSEQ multiplex PCR, and TCRdb's table has in-frame clones only and misses some. Among some 200,000 clones, 84% were seen once, and the ten largest hold 2.6%. On this clone itself: Its antigen is unknown. The sample carries other DNA sequences with the same CDR3.

The CDR3 contains 15 residues. Germline lookup yields CDR1 MNHEY and CDR2 SMNVEV (reference sequence). Trimming cost V 6 bases and J 2 bases, with 17 bases left between them. The gene calls are TRBV27 and TRBJ2-7; a possible D gene is TRBD1 (6 bases). The TCR originated in a woman aged 50 to 60 in good health and CMV-seropositive. The specimen was PBMCs. This chain's CDR3 is CASSSGDDSTYEQYF. The CDR3 DNA is TGTGCCAGCAGCTCAGGGGATGATTCTACCTACGAGCAGTACTTC.